This T cell receptor beta chain was profiled in a study of regulatory T cells in long-lasting Graves disease. In the study overall: Patients with new Graves' disease had used antithyroid drugs below 3 months.

Both iRepertoire HTBI primers and Arm-PCR of CDR3 regions were used to build the TCR beta libraries. TCRdb independently ran MiXCR on the multiplex PCR reads; one entry per CDR3 protein. The top ten hold 22% of the sample, which has around 400,000 distinct CDR3 sequences, around a sixth seen once. This clonotype was found many times. Its antigen is as yet unknown. General observations from the study: Few sampled subjects may have lowered accuracy.

Time point denoted: newly diagnosed GD, antithyroid drugs for less than 3 months. Generation of the TCR library employed RNA extracted from PBMCs. The origin of this receptor is a female donor with Graves disease. The source material was peripheral blood mononuclear cells (PBMCs), sampled at new diagnosis, from a patient treated with antithyroid drugs.

The CDR3 DNA sequence: TGTGCCAGCAGTGGGCGGGCTAGCACAGATACGCAGTATTTT. Encoded protein: CASSGRASTDTQYF. The chain links TRBV5-6 to TRBJ2-3, with D possibly being TRBD2 (5 bases). The CDR3 runs 14 residues. CDR1 and CDR2 from the germline V gene are SGHDT and YYEEEE. Trimming shortened V by 5 bases and J by 0 bases, and 10 bases separated the two germline ends.